What follows describes a single T cell receptor beta chain. This entry is derived from a study of blood T cell repertoires in COVID-19. Study background: Whether acute or convalescent, the COVID-19 samples came from the United States, Italy and Spain. Sources were T cells, B-cell-depleted T cells, or PBMCs; the material itself was cDNA or gDNA.

In the study's own analysis: Amplification with reference gene primers provided the estimates of nucleated cell counts. Sequenced by immunoSEQ multiplex PCR; TCRdb stores in-frame clones only, minus some. V, J and clone size are those of that table, while D and trimming were read from the DNA. The table records a few hundred thousand clones, 89% of them present only once. This CDR3 spans 11 amino acids. The V end was cut by 5 bases, the J end by 16 bases, with 12 bases between. The source material was peripheral blood. The sequence was obtained from a man over 45 with acute or convalescent COVID-19. The chain joins TRBV12-3 or TRBV12-4 to TRBJ1-6, with D possibly TRBD1 on 5 matching bases. The CDR3 reads CASSVDRPLHF. As DNA, the CDR3 is TGTGCCAGCAGTGTAGACAGACCTCTCCACTTT.